The 30 T cell receptor beta chains below all came from one sample that was sequenced in a study of shared T cell receptors in the human thymus. TCRdb's copy holds only in-frame clones and misses some; the assay was immunoSEQ multiplex PCR. The data hold hundreds of thousands of clones, with over 75% observed a single time. The sample was also linked to a second study, of human thymus T cells.

What was sequenced was thymocytes. The receptors were sampled from a boy less than two years old with a congenital heart defect.

The chain links TRBV27 to TRBJ1-5, with 8 nucleotides matching TRBD1. Germline CDR1 MNHEY, CDR2 SMNVEV (reference sequence). The CDR3 runs to 15 residues. Trimming cost V 5 bases and J 5 bases; bases outside gene matches: 8. This chain's CDR3 is CASSPGQVKDQPQHF. Written as DNA, the CDR3 is TGTGCCAGCAGTCCGGGACAGGTTAAAGATCAGCCCCAGCATTTT.

In DNA, the CDR3 is TGCGCCAGCAGCACGAGGGGACAGCTTAGGAACACTGAAGCTTTCTTT. This translates into CASSTRGQLRNTEAFF. The V and J genes are TRBV5-1 and TRBJ1-1, with 7 bases identical to TRBD1. This CDR3 comprises 16 residues. The germline V gene encodes CDR1 SGHRS and CDR2 YFSETQ. V was pared by 4 bases and J by 1 base, with 10 bases of the junction left unmatched. The whole variable domain, filled in from reference TRBV5-1 and TRBJ1-1, reads KAGVTQTPRYLIKTRGQQVTLSCSPISGHRSVSWYQQTPGQGLQFLFEYFSETQRNKGNFPGRFSGRQFSNSRSEMNVSTLELGDSALYLCASSTRGQLRNTEAFFGQGTRLTVV.

The J gene is TRBJ2-7, the V gene TRBV7-2, with 10 bases aligning to TRBD1. Trimming cost V 1 base and J 2 bases; bases outside gene matches: 14. The CDR3 covers 19 residues. Germline CDR1 and CDR2: SGHTA and FQGNSA. CDR3 DNA sequence: TGTGCCAGCAGCTTAGAGTTAAACCACCGGGACAGGGGTCCCTACGAGCAGTACTTC. Protein product: CASSLELNHRDRGPYEQYF.

The V call is TRBV27, the J call TRBJ1-5; 11 bases align to TRBD1. The CDR3 contains 17 residues. J was trimmed by 4 bases and V by 1 base; bases with no gene match: 6. Germline V lookup: CDR1 MNHEY, CDR2 SMNVEV (reference sequence). This chain's CDR3 is CASSLFSDRGRNQPQHF. CDR3 bases: TGTGCCAGCAGTTTATTCTCGGACAGGGGGCGTAATCAGCCCCAGCATTTT.

The rearrangement links TRBV27 to TRBJ2-5; weak D call: TRBD1 (6 bases). CDR1 MNHEY and CDR2 SMNVEV come from the germline V gene (reference sequence). The CDR3 runs 13 residues. The V and J ends lost 0 bases and 7 bases respectively, with 9 bases between them. CDR3 protein: CASSLSVQGTQYF. CDR3 DNA sequence: TGTGCCAGCAGTTTATCCGTACAGGGGACCCAGTACTTC.

This clone was recorded a few times. V gene TRBV19 combines with J gene TRBJ1-5; TRBD1 aligns across 8 bases. Per the germline V gene, CDR1 is LNHDA and CDR2 is SQIVND (reference sequence). The CDR3 has 14 amino acids. The V and J ends lost 5 bases and 2 bases, in that order; junction bases with no gene match: 2. The CDR3 here is CASSLTGGNQPQHF. The CDR3 nucleotides are TGTGCCAGTAGTCTGACAGGGGGCAATCAGCCCCAGCATTTT.

CDR3 region: CASSQGLRRDYEQYF. CDR3 nucleotides: TGCGCCAGCAGCCAAGGGCTAAGACGGGACTACGAGCAGTACTTC. The chain couples TRBV4-1 to TRBJ2-7, with D possibly TRBD2 on 5 matching bases. Germline loops: CDR1 MGHRA, CDR2 YSYEKL. The CDR3 length is 15 residues. The V end lost 1 base, the J end lost 3 bases, and 13 bases lay between the germline ends.

This chain links TRBV27 with TRBJ1-6; tentative D call: TRBD1 (5 bases). From germline, CDR1 is MNHEY and CDR2 SMNVEV (reference sequence). Trimming stripped 6 bases from V and 8 bases from J, with 23 bases between. The CDR3 totals 17 residues. The DNA of the CDR3 is TGTGCCAGCAGCATGGGGCTACGGGGGGGAAATGATTCACCCCTCCACTTT. It encodes CASSMGLRGGNDSPLHF.

CDR3 sequence reads: CASSSRQGAAYEQYF. CDR3 nucleotides: TGTGCCAGTAGCTCAAGACAGGGGGCAGCCTACGAGCAGTACTTC. The V and J genes are TRBV19 and TRBJ2-7; 10 bases line up with TRBD1. The CDR3 has 15 residues. Germline V gene lookup returns CDR1 LNHDA and CDR2 SQIVND (reference sequence). V dropped 6 bases and J dropped 2; count of bases not matched to a gene: 7.

The rearrangement uses TRBV20-1 and TRBJ2-5, with D unresolved. V lost 3 bases to trimming and J lost 2 bases, with 4 bases between them. The CDR3 runs to 11 residues. Looked up from germline, CDR1 is DFQATT and CDR2 is SNEGSKA (reference sequence). DNA of the CDR3: TGCAGTGCTAGCTCGCAAGAGACCCAGTACTTC. Protein: CSASSQETQYF.

The J gene is TRBJ2-1, the V gene TRBV7-2, with 11 bases that match TRBD2. V dropped 8 bases and J dropped 12; count of bases not matched to a gene: 9. Germline V gene sequence: CDR1 SGHTA, CDR2 FQGNSA. This CDR3 is built from 13 residues. The CDR3 nucleotides read TGTGCCAGCGTACTAGCGGGGGACCCGGGGCAGTTCTTC. Its protein product is CASVLAGDPGQFF. Drawing the rest from reference TRBV7-2 and TRBJ2-1, the complete variable domain is GAGVSQSPSNKVTEKGKDVELRCDPISGHTALYWYRQSLGQGLEFLIYFQGNSAPDKSGLPSDRFSAERTGGSVSTLTIQRTQQEDSAVYLCASVLAGDPGQFFGPGTRLTVL.

This chain joins TRBV29-1 and TRBJ1-2; D perhaps matches TRBD1 (5 bases). Between the trimmed V and J ends, which lost 4 bases and 1 base, there was a span of 13 bases. Germline V gene lookup returns CDR1 SQVTM and CDR2 ANQGSEA. There are 14 residues in the CDR3. The CDR3 DNA reads TGCAGCGTTGCCCAGGGAGGTCTTAACTATGGCTACACCTTC. Its translation: CSVAQGGLNYGYTF.

V is TRBV7-9 and J is TRBJ2-7, with 11 bases lining up with TRBD2. The germline gives CDR1 SEHNR, CDR2 FQNEAQ (reference sequence). Losses at the gene ends were 3 bases for V and 0 bases for J; bases not matched to a gene: 10. The CDR3 is 18 residues long. CDR3 amino acids: CASSLRTSGREASYEQYF. DNA for the CDR3: TGTGCCAGCAGCTTGCGTACTAGCGGGAGAGAAGCCTCCTACGAGCAGTACTTC.

The J gene is TRBJ1-4, the V gene TRBV6-1; D may be TRBD1 (5 bases). Germline-derived CDR1 and CDR2 are MNHNS and SASEGT. Trimming cost V 4 bases and J 5 bases, with 11 bases left between them. The CDR3 sequence is 14 residues long. The DNA for the CDR3 is TGTGCCAGCAGTGCGGAACAGGAGAATGAAAAACTGTTTTTT. As protein: CASSAEQENEKLFF.

The chain combines TRBV19 with TRBJ2-1; 7 bases agree with TRBD1. Germline-derived CDR1 and CDR2 are LNHDA and SQIVND (reference sequence). The CDR3 sequence is 16 residues long. Germline trimming cut 3 bases from V and 5 bases from J; bases unmatched to any gene: 10. CDR3 bases: TGTGCCAGTAGTATCGCTCGGGACAGACAGGACAATGAGCAGTTCTTC. This encodes CASSIARDRQDNEQFF. Full variable domain (outside the CDR3, taken from reference TRBV19 and TRBJ2-1): DGGITQSPKYLFRKEGQNVTLSCEQNLNHDAMYWYRQDPGQGLRLIYYSQIVNDFQKGDIAEGYSVSREKKESFPLTVTSAQKNPTAFYLCASSIARDRQDNEQFFGPGTRLTVL.

This chain links TRBV11-2 with TRBJ2-2; 9 bases are a match to TRBD2. The J segment lost 5 bases and the V segment lost 3 bases, leaving 4 bases of the junction unmatched. The germline CDR1 and CDR2 sequences are SGHAT and FQNNGV. This CDR3 has 15 residues. CDR3 sequence: CASSFIAGETGELFF. The CDR3 DNA is TGTGCCAGCAGCTTCATAGCGGGAGAAACCGGGGAGCTGTTTTTT.

There are a few counts of this clone. The chain joins TRBV19 to TRBJ2-1; D is perhaps TRBD2 (6 bases). V was clipped by 5 bases and J by 2 bases, with 16 bases between them. CDR3 length: 16 residues. Germline V gene sequence: CDR1 LNHDA, CDR2 SQIVND (reference sequence). The DNA of the CDR3 is TGTGCCAGTAGTTTCTGTGGGAGCGGGCCCTACAATGAGCAGTTCTTC. Translation gives CASSFCGSGPYNEQFF.

The chain links TRBV28 to TRBJ2-4, with D possibly matching TRBD2 (5 bases). In germline, CDR1 is MDHEN, CDR2 SYDVKM. The CDR3 extends over 17 amino acids. V dropped 2 bases and J dropped 0 bases, with 14 bases sitting between them. CDR3 bases: TGTGCCAGCAGTTTACGCCCTCGGGGATTAGCCAAAAACATTCAGTACTTC. It translates to CASSLRPRGLAKNIQYF.

The chain is built from TRBV6-1 and TRBJ2-5; D gene uncertain. The CDR3 has 15 amino acids. V was cut by 5 bases and J by 0 bases, with 13 bases left in between. Germline lookup yields CDR1 MNHNS and CDR2 SASEGT. This chain's CDR3 is CASSTITWYQETQYF. Here the CDR3 DNA reads TGTGCCAGCAGTACCATCACTTGGTACCAAGAGACCCAGTACTTC.

J is TRBJ2-2 and V is TRBV10-3; 14 nucleotides line up with TRBD2. The CDR3 totals 21 residues. Germline trimming cut 1 base from V and 4 bases from J; bases unmatched to any gene: 14. Germline V CDR1 and CDR2: ENHRY, SYGVKD. The CDR3 DNA is TGTGCCATCAGTGAGTTCGGGACTAGCGGGAGTCCCCCACCGGGCACCGGGGAGCTGTTTTTT. Translating it yields CAISEFGTSGSPPPGTGELFF.

The chain has TRBV5-1 and TRBJ2-7; no firm D call. There are 14 residues in the CDR3. Germline loops: CDR1 SGHRS, CDR2 YFSETQ. The V and J ends lost 4 bases and 5 bases respectively, with 16 bases between them. The CDR3 protein is CASSEDLGVHEQYF. DNA for the CDR3: TGCGCCAGCAGCGAGGATCTGGGTGTCCACGAGCAGTACTTC.

This sequence joins TRBV28 and TRBJ1-5; D remains ambiguous. Germline V gene sequence: CDR1 MDHEN, CDR2 SYDVKM. CDR3 length equals 14 residues. The germline V and J ends were trimmed by 5 bases and 7 bases, with 15 bases remaining between them. The CDR3 loop is CASSLHLGSQPQHF. The DNA of the CDR3 is TGTGCCAGCAGTCTTCACCTCGGGTCCCAGCCCCAGCATTTT.

The V and J genes are TRBV15 and TRBJ2-3; no definite D call. CDR3 length: 13 residues. Germline V lookup: CDR1 LNHNV, CDR2 YYDKDF (reference sequence). Between the trimmed V and J ends, which lost 9 bases and 3 bases, there was a span of 13 bases. The CDR3 DNA is TGTGCCACGACAAAAGCTACTACAGATACGCAGTATTTT. It yields the protein CATTKATTDTQYF. Full variable domain (outside the CDR3, taken from reference TRBV15 and TRBJ2-3): DAMVIQNPRYQVTQFGKPVTLSCSQTLNHNVMYWYQQKSSQAPKLLFHYYDKDFNNEADTPDNFQSRRPNTSFCFLDIRSPGLGDTAMYLCATTKATTDTQYFGPGTRLTVL.

Of note for this clone: An end of the junction does not agree with germline; a read error may underlie this. This chain connects TRBV18 to TRBJ2-1, with 10 bases aligning to TRBD2. CDR3 length equals 11 residues. The germline V gene encodes CDR1 KGHSH and CDR2 LQKENI. As DNA, the CDR3 is TGTGCCAGCGGGGACCTAGCGGGAGCAGTCTTC. Protein product: CASGDLAGAVF.

This rearrangement joins TRBV5-6 to TRBJ2-2; 12 bases map to TRBD2. Germline loops: CDR1 SGHDT, CDR2 YYEEEE. The CDR3 covers 18 residues. J was trimmed by 0 bases and V by 3 bases; bases with no gene match: 6. The DNA of the CDR3 is TGTGCCAGCAGCTGTGGACTAGCGGGGAATGCGAACACCGGGGAGCTGTTTTTT. Translation gives CASSCGLAGNANTGELFF. Together with reference TRBV5-6 and TRBJ2-2, the CDR3 gives the full variable domain: DAGVTQSPTHLIKTRGQQVTLRCSPKSGHDTVSWYQQALGQGPQFIFQYYEEEERQRGNFPDRFSGHQFPNYSSELNVNALLLGDSALYLCASSCGLAGNANTGELFFGEGSRLTVL.

The chain couples TRBV27 to TRBJ1-5, with 9 bases identical to TRBD1. This CDR3 is built from 14 residues. Germline V gene sequence: CDR1 MNHEY, CDR2 SMNVEV (reference sequence). V gave up 5 bases and J gave up 5 bases; unmatched junction bases: 4. CDR3 DNA sequence: TGTGCCAGCAGTCCGACAGGGGGGTATCAGCCCCAGCATTTT. Encoded protein: CASSPTGGYQPQHF.

The V gene is TRBV5-1, the J gene TRBJ2-1; TRBD2 matches at 14 bases. The CDR3 sequence is 17 residues long. Germline CDR1 SGHRS, CDR2 YFSETQ. V was clipped by 5 bases and J by 6 bases; unmatched bases: 10. The CDR3 sequence is CASRGETSGRAGNEQFF. CDR3 in DNA: TGCGCCAGCAGGGGCGAGACTAGCGGGAGGGCTGGCAATGAGCAGTTCTTC. The complete variable domain, with remaining parts taken from reference TRBV5-1 and TRBJ2-1, reads KAGVTQTPRYLIKTRGQQVTLSCSPISGHRSVSWYQQTPGQGLQFLFEYFSETQRNKGNFPGRFSGRQFSNSRSEMNVSTLELGDSALYLCASRGETSGRAGNEQFFGPGTRLTVL.

V and J are TRBV5-5 and TRBJ2-7, with 9 bases that match TRBD1. The CDR3 length is 16 residues. Trimming cost V 7 bases and J 2 bases; bases outside gene matches: 13. CDR1 and CDR2 (germline): SGHKS, YYEKEE (reference sequence). CDR3 nucleotide sequence: TGTGCCAGCTCCCTAATGTCCGGGACAGGGACCTACGAGCAGTACTTC. It codes for CASSLMSGTGTYEQYF.

This clone showed up just a few times. This chain uses TRBV27 with TRBJ2-7, with 11 bases matching TRBD2. CDR1 is MNHEY, CDR2 SMNVEV, per germline (reference sequence). Trimming removed 4 bases from V and 2 bases from J; junction bases left unmatched: 7. CDR3 length: 16 amino acids. DNA of the CDR3: TGTGCCAGCAGTTCGAACTCTAGCGGGAGGACCTACGAGCAGTACTTC. Amino acid sequence: CASSSNSSGRTYEQYF.

The chain employs TRBV30 and TRBJ2-5; 7 nucleotides align to TRBD1. The ends lost 0 bases at V and 4 bases at J; junction bases unmatched: 8. The CDR3 is 15 amino acids. CDR1 GTSNPN and CDR2 SVGIG come from the germline V gene (reference sequence). CDR3: CAWSVEGTARETQYF. As DNA, the CDR3 is TGTGCCTGGAGTGTAGAGGGGACAGCTCGAGAGACCCAGTACTTC.